Sequencing of this T cell receptor beta chain was carried out in a study of CD8 T cells in ankylosing spondylitis. Findings and caveats of the study: Reactive arthritis synovial fluid and blood previously showed some of these motif variants. Reported data indicate significant enrichment of disease-linked clones within matched ankylosing spondylitis synovial fluid. Within peripheral blood, clones linked to disease were CD8+ and relatively rare. A TCR beta motif made of eight highly homologous variants seemed typical of ankylosing spondylitis blood.

This clonotype has more than one count but fewer than ten. Its antigen is not known. The CDR3 consists of 17 residues. Between the trimmed V and J ends, which lost 1 base and 0 bases, there was a span of 14 bases. Germline assignment: CDR1 SGHTS and CDR2 YDEGEE. Making use of molecular barcodes, quantitative 5'-RACE generated TCR beta libraries. In TCRdb, the 5' RACE reads were re-called with MiXCR into one record per CDR3 protein. The sample gives roughly 670,000 distinct CDR3 sequences, about 20% of which show up once; under 20% is in the top ten. The chain carries TRBV5-8 and TRBJ1-3; D gene uncertain. Sequencing was done on a sample of blood, either unsorted or a sorted T cell fraction (not recorded which). This receptor was identified in a male donor with ankylosing spondylitis. CDR3 residues: CASSLSRGGLSGNTIYF. The CDR3 nucleotides read TGTGCCAGCAGCTTGAGTCGGGGAGGACTCTCTGGAAACACCATATATTTT.